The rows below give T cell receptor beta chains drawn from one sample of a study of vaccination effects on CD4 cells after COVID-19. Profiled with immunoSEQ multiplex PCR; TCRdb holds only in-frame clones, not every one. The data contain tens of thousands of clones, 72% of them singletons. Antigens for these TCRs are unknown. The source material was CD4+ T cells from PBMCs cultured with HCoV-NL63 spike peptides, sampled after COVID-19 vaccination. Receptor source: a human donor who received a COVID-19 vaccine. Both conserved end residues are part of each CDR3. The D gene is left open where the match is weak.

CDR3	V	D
CASRPVGTVGGYTF	TRBV27	TRBD1
CASSFGRTSTSEQFF	TRBV5-1	.
CASSQGTGDSPLHF	TRBV4-1	TRBD1
CASSYGGAGGFYEQYF	TRBV6-5	TRBD2
CASRRPSGGANEQFF	TRBV6-5	TRBD2
CASSQERGGQGRSPLHF	TRBV4-1	TRBD1
CASSLGGDTGELFF	TRBV10-2	TRBD2
CASSYLATTNVLTF	TRBV6-5	.
CSASKGAQGYGYTF	TRBV20-1	TRBD1
CASASGSTDTQYF	TRBV19	TRBD2
CASSRGQGYGYTF	TRBV12-3/TRBV12-4	TRBD1
CASSYSRTEGWPQHF	TRBV6-5	.
CASSLVTDYGYTF	TRBV5-6	.
CASSLSPGQLNEKLFF	TRBV7-2	TRBD1
CASSLGYQPQHF	TRBV7-9	.
CASSLTGTNEQFF	TRBV3-1/TRBV3-2	TRBD1
CASSLARATNEKLFF	TRBV5-1	.
CASSPWSGGDQETQYF	TRBV18	TRBD2
CASRGGAQETQYF	TRBV2	.
CASSPGTWRQFF	TRBV3-1/TRBV3-2	.
CASSLLGEGRYNEQFF	TRBV7-6	TRBD2
CASSLVQGSYEQYF	TRBV5-1	TRBD1
CASRGGQNNSPLHF	TRBV19	TRBD1
CASSQELSPQSYGYTF	TRBV4-1	.
CAISESTGGNQPQHF	TRBV10-3	TRBD1
CASSLFGAGLQETQYF	TRBV7-9	TRBD2
CASSMRGTSGKNEQFF	TRBV19	TRBD2
CASKGAGRSYNEQFF	TRBV19	.
CASSPLTGGPFYEQYF	TRBV11-2	TRBD1
CASSSRQGPGNTIYF	TRBV7-2	.
CASSVAGTENNNEQFF	TRBV25-1	TRBD1
CASRETASGNTIYF	TRBV5-1	.
CASSYSNQQSYTF	TRBV6-5	.
CATSDITGAGETQYF	TRBV24-1	TRBD1
CASSSHTDTQYF	TRBV5-1	.
CAIWDTYEQYF	TRBV10-3	.
CASSPGQGAEAFF	TRBV2	TRBD1
CATRNRAGEAFF	TRBV24-1	.
CASSFTGGTNEKLFF	TRBV5-1	TRBD1
CSARSDYGYTF	TRBV20-1	.
CASSPTGRSSYEQYF	TRBV2	.
CASSSGSTGELFF	TRBV12-3/TRBV12-4	.
CASSLSPSGRTDTQYF	TRBV5-6	TRBD2
CASSQVSSNVAGYTF	TRBV4-1	.
CASSHPGHRNTEAFF	TRBV4-1	.
CASSLVTGSWNTEAFF	TRBV11-2	.
CASSIQGSDGNTIYF	TRBV18	.
CATSDGGTWGAGQPQHF	TRBV24-1	.
CASSPTGLAATYNEQFF	TRBV11-3	TRBD2
CASSQAMGQPQHF	TRBV3-1/TRBV3-2	.
CASPPAGGPLSSTDTQYF	TRBV27	TRBD2
CASTRYGGGYEQYF	TRBV6-5	TRBD2
CASSYSGTGPHEQYF	TRBV6-6	TRBD1
CASSDRGRIDTQYF	TRBV6-4	TRBD1
CASQRGWADTQYF	TRBV7-9	TRBD2